These T cell receptor beta chains were read from a single sample in a study of control samples from healthy donors and cancer patients. Measured with immunoSEQ multiplex PCR; TCRdb has only the in-frame clones, and not every one. Here the sample spans fewer than 100,000 clones, nearly 90% being singletons. Sequencing was done on a sample of blood. Receptors were obtained from a woman in her 50s in good health. Both conserved end residues are part of each CDR3. Fields, in order: J gene, CDR3 length, clone size, V gene, D gene, CDR3 protein, CDR3 DNA. The D gene is left open where the match is weak. Not all rows give a size; the values are once, few, many and, for expanded clones, a class.

>TRBJ1-2|14|-|TRBV6-5|-
CASRRGHGNYGYTF
TGTGCCAGCAGGCGGGGGCACGGAAACTATGGCTACACCTTC
>TRBJ2-2|17|-|TRBV9|TRBD1
CASSSRQGERNTGELFF
TGTGCCAGCAGCTCCCGCCAGGGGGAGAGGAACACCGGGGAGCTGTTTTTT
>TRBJ2-2|16|-|TRBV5-1|TRBD1
CASTRDRVESTGELFF
TGCGCCAGCACCAGGGACAGGGTAGAGAGCACCGGGGAGCTGTTTTTT
>TRBJ2-7|14|-|TRBV6-1|-
CASSELEGYYEQYF
TGTGCCAGCAGTGAATTGGAGGGATACTACGAGCAGTACTTC
>TRBJ2-3|13|once|TRBV19|-
CASSIDRTDTQYF
TGTGCCAGTAGTATAGATCGCACAGATACGCAGTATTTT
>TRBJ1-6|14|once|TRBV2|TRBD1
CASRKDRGNSPLHF
TGTGCCAGCAGAAAGGACAGGGGGAATTCACCCCTCCACTTT
>TRBJ1-2|17|-|TRBV25-1|-
CASSEGDSERYPNGYTF
TGTGCCAGCAGTGAAGGAGACAGCGAAAGATACCCTAATGGCTACACCTTC
>TRBJ1-1|14|-|TRBV19|-
CASSIRSSNTEAFF
TGTGCCAGTAGTATAAGGTCCTCGAATACTGAAGCTTTCTTT
>TRBJ2-7|14|-|TRBV6-5|TRBD2
CASREGTSSYEQYF
TGTGCCAGCAGAGAGGGGACTAGCAGTTACGAGCAGTACTTC
>TRBJ1-2|13|-|TRBV10-3|-
CAIRGGPSYGYTF
TGTGCCATTCGGGGAGGGCCGAGCTATGGCTACACCTTC
>TRBJ2-7|15|-|TRBV13|-
CASSLTGKVLYEQYF
TGTGCCAGCAGCTTAACGGGGAAGGTTCTTTACGAGCAGTACTTC
>TRBJ1-1|14|-|TRBV29-1|TRBD1
CSARPGQVNTEAFF
TGCAGCGCGAGACCGGGACAGGTGAACACTGAAGCTTTCTTT
>TRBJ2-2|14|-|TRBV29-1|-
CSVTGTANTGELFF
TGCAGCGTTACCGGGACCGCGAACACCGGGGAGCTGTTTTTT
>TRBJ2-3|15|-|TRBV6-5|-
CASSYSPYNTDTQYF
TGTGCCAGCAGTTACTCACCCTACAACACAGATACGCAGTATTTT
>TRBJ1-5|14|-|TRBV7-9|-
CASSLQGSNQPQHF
TGTGCCAGCAGCTTACAGGGGAGCAATCAGCCCCAGCATTTT
>TRBJ2-3|21|-|TRBV27|TRBD2
CASSPLSPGTSGGFSTDTQYF
TGTGCCAGCAGTCCACTCTCCCCAGGGACTAGCGGGGGCTTTAGCACAGATACGCAGTATTTT
>TRBJ1-1|15|-|TRBV5-6|-
CASSLVAGRNAEAFF
TGTGCCAGCAGCTTGGTTGCGGGTCGAAACGCTGAAGCTTTCTTT
>TRBJ1-5|15|-|TRBV24-1|-
CATSAAGGVGQPQHF
TGTGCCACCAGTGCGGCCGGGGGCGTGGGTCAGCCCCAGCATTTT
>TRBJ1-4|14|-|TRBV2|TRBD1
CASSRDRAEEKLFF
TGTGCCAGCAGTCGGGACAGGGCCGAAGAAAAACTGTTTTTT
>TRBJ1-2|16|-|TRBV9|-
CASSPYPQAEGYGYTF
TGTGCCAGCAGCCCGTACCCCCAGGCCGAAGGCTATGGCTACACCTTC
>TRBJ1-4|18|-|TRBV3-1/TRBV3-2|TRBD1
CASSQMVPLGTGNEKLFF
TGTGCCAGCAGCCAAATGGTACCTCTAGGGACAGGGAATGAAAAACTGTTTTTT
>TRBJ1-4|14|few|TRBV9|-
CASSATATNEKLFF
TGTGCCAGCAGCGCGACAGCAACTAATGAAAAACTGTTTTTT
>TRBJ1-6|18|-|TRBV14|-
CASSQGETESDRNSPLHF
TGTGCCAGCAGCCAAGGAGAGACGGAGAGCGATAGGAATTCACCCCTCCACTTT
>TRBJ2-1|15|-|TRBV24-1|TRBD1
CATSGPGQAYNEQFF
TGTGCCACCAGTGGGCCGGGACAGGCCTACAATGAGCAGTTCTTC
>TRBJ1-2|15|once|TRBV6-5|-
CASSPGGSRLTGYTF
TGTGCCAGCAGCCCAGGCGGCAGCCGGCTAACCGGCTACACCTTC
>TRBJ2-1|14|-|TRBV23-1|-
CASESPPGFAEQFF
TGCGCCAGCGAGTCCCCCCCGGGGTTCGCTGAGCAGTTCTTC
>TRBJ1-6|13|-|TRBV2|-
CASSVEGRPPLHF
TGTGCCAGCAGTGTGGAGGGGAGGCCACCCCTCCACTTT
>TRBJ2-3|19|-|TRBV7-9|TRBD2
CASSLIFIASGPEEDTQYF
TGTGCCAGCAGCTTAATTTTTATAGCTAGCGGACCGGAGGAAGATACGCAGTATTTT
>TRBJ1-2|14|-|TRBV2|-
CASLYSQINYGYTF
TGTGCCAGCCTTTACAGTCAGATTAACTATGGCTACACCTTC
>TRBJ2-3|14|-|TRBV5-1|-
CASSFGQASDTQYF
TGCGCCAGCAGCTTCGGCCAGGCCTCAGATACGCAGTATTTT
>TRBJ1-4|14|-|TRBV29-1|-
CSVRGVSTNEKLFF
TGCAGCGTGAGGGGGGTGTCAACTAATGAAAAACTGTTTTTT
>TRBJ2-7|14|-|TRBV5-6|-
CASSRGQYATEQYF
TGTGCCAGCAGCCGTGGACAGTACGCTACCGAGCAGTACTTC
>TRBJ2-7|13|-|TRBV5-6|-
CASTLGDSYEQYF
TGTGCCAGCACCCTGGGAGATTCCTACGAGCAGTACTTC
>TRBJ2-7|15|-|TRBV5-1|TRBD1
CASSVTGALNYEQYF
TGCGCCAGCAGCGTTACAGGGGCCCTAAACTACGAGCAGTACTTC
>TRBJ1-1|11|-|TRBV19|-
CASNLGTEAFF
TGTGCCAGTAACCTTGGAACTGAAGCTTTCTTT
>TRBJ1-4|18|-|TRBV4-1|-
CASSQFSGRAGIYEKLFF
TGCGCCAGCAGCCAGTTTTCAGGGAGGGCAGGGATTTATGAAAAACTGTTTTTT
>TRBJ1-4|12|-|TRBV12-3/TRBV12-4|-
CASKDGDEKLFF
TGTGCCAGCAAGGATGGGGATGAAAAACTGTTTTTT
>TRBJ2-1|16|-|TRBV5-4|-
CASSSGGGGTYNEQFF
TGTGCCAGCAGCTCGGGGGGCGGGGGAACATACAATGAGCAGTTCTTC
>TRBJ1-4|16|-|TRBV6-6|-
CATQPGHTLGDEKLFF
TGTGCCACCCAACCGGGACATACTTTAGGGGACGAAAAACTGTTTTTT
>TRBJ2-1|16|-|TRBV11-2|TRBD2
CASRKLRGGSYNEQFF
TGTGCCAGCAGGAAGCTCCGGGGGGGCTCCTACAATGAGCAGTTCTTC
>TRBJ2-1|14|-|TRBV7-9|-
CASSLSSGSGEQFF
TGTGCCAGCAGCTTATCTTCGGGGAGTGGTGAGCAGTTCTTC
>TRBJ2-7|13|-|TRBV15|-
CATSRDYSYEQYF
TGTGCCACCAGCAGAGATTACTCCTACGAGCAGTACTTC
>TRBJ1-3|14|-|TRBV11-2|-
CASSFQPSGNTIYF
TGTGCCAGCAGCTTTCAACCATCTGGAAACACCATATATTTT
>TRBJ2-1|13|-|TRBV19|TRBD2
CAASGSSYNEQFF
TGTGCCGCTAGCGGAAGCTCCTACAATGAGCAGTTCTTC
>TRBJ2-1|16|-|TRBV5-4|TRBD1
CASSSQDRRPYNEQFF
TGTGCCAGCAGCTCCCAGGACAGGCGACCTTACAATGAGCAGTTCTTC
>TRBJ1-1|17|once|TRBV21-1|-
CASSKAGQGEESTEAFF
TGTGCCAGCAGCAAAGCGGGACAGGGAGAGGAGAGCACTGAAGCTTTCTTT
>TRBJ1-6|13|-|TRBV18|TRBD1
CASSPGQDSPLHF
TGTGCCAGCTCACCGGGACAGGATTCACCCCTCCACTTT
>TRBJ2-1|15|-|TRBV2|-
CASKPEGIFYNEQFF
TGTGCCAGCAAACCGGAGGGAATTTTCTACAATGAGCAGTTCTTC
>TRBJ2-7|13|-|TRBV5-5|-
CASGRDISYEQYF
TGTGCCAGCGGTCGGGACATCTCCTACGAGCAGTACTTC
>TRBJ2-7|13|-|TRBV20-1|-
CSARGGGSDEQYF
TGCAGTGCTCGTGGGGGGGGCAGCGACGAGCAGTACTTC
>TRBJ2-2|16|-|TRBV10-3|TRBD2
CAINIKRGENTGELFF
TGTGCCATCAATATTAAGCGGGGGGAGAACACCGGGGAGCTGTTTTTT
>TRBJ2-7|13|-|TRBV30|-
CAGKLSTFGEQYF
TGTGCCGGAAAACTTTCAACTTTCGGCGAGCAGTACTTC
>TRBJ2-3|13|few|TRBV5-1|-
CASSLANQDTQYF
TGCGCCAGCAGCTTGGCCAATCAAGATACGCAGTATTTT